This T cell receptor beta chain comes out of a study of T cells after yellow fever vaccination. Using its own MiXCR run on the 5' RACE reads, TCRdb lists one record per CDR3 protein. Of 610,000 or so distinct CDR3 sequences in the sample, roughly an eighth were seen once. The CDR3 is 16 residues long. V was shortened by 1 base and J by 2 bases, with 14 bases between the two germline ends. The chain has TRBV23-1 and TRBJ2-5, with a possible D match to TRBD2 (6 bases). TRBV23-1 is an open reading frame whose function is uncertain. This clonotype was sampled from a young man who received the YFV17D yellow fever vaccine. The source was PBMCs, collected on the day of the yellow fever booster vaccination. The CDR3 nucleotides are TGCGCCAGCAGTCAATTGGCAGCGGGTACTCAAGAGACCCAGTACTTC. Translated: CASSQLAAGTQETQYF.